One sample yielded the 29 T cell receptor beta chains listed below, sequenced in a study of blood T cell repertoires in COVID-19. The protocol was immunoSEQ multiplex PCR, while the TCRdb copy is restricted to in-frame clones and leaves out a portion. The sample lists 300,000 or so clones; 90% were seen once. The sequenced sample was peripheral blood. These receptors all stem from a woman in her 40s with acute or convalescent COVID-19.

This chain joins TRBV9 and TRBJ2-1, with 10 bases matching TRBD2. The CDR3 consists of 15 residues. CDR1 is SGDLS and CDR2 is YYNGEE in the germline V gene. The J segment lost 0 bases and the V segment lost 6 bases, leaving 3 bases of the junction unmatched. The CDR3 spells CASTTSGTSYNEQFF. CDR3 nucleotide sequence: TGTGCCAGCACTACTAGCGGGACCTCCTACAATGAGCAGTTCTTC. Using reference TRBV9 and TRBJ2-1 for the parts outside the CDR3, the full variable domain is DSGVTQTPKHLITATGQRVTLRCSPRSGDLSVYWYQQSLDQGLQFLIQYYNGEERAKGNILERFSAQQFPDLHSELNLSSLELGDSALYFCASTTSGTSYNEQFFGPGTRLTVL.

This chain joins TRBV6-5 and TRBJ1-3; D is uncertain. This CDR3 has 13 amino acids. Trimming took off 7 bases at V and 0 bases at J, with 7 bases between the two ends. Germline loops: CDR1 MNHEY, CDR2 SVGAGI. The DNA for the CDR3 is TGTGCCAGCAAGTTGAGCTCTGGAAACACCATATATTTT. This sequence encodes CASKLSSGNTIYF.

The chain has TRBV5-5 and TRBJ2-2; possible D gene TRBD1, 6 bases. The germline V and J ends were trimmed by 2 bases and 5 bases, with 13 bases remaining between them. This CDR3 has 15 residues. Germline CDR1 is SGHKS and CDR2 is YYEKEE (reference sequence). CDR3 protein: CASSLQGLRTGELFF. The CDR3 DNA follows: TGTGCCAGCAGCTTACAGGGCTTACGGACCGGGGAGCTGTTTTTT.

This chain joins TRBV4-1 and TRBJ2-2; D might be TRBD1 (6 bases). From germline, CDR1 is MGHRA and CDR2 YSYEKL. Trimming cost V 1 base and J 1 base, with 10 bases left between them. The CDR3 is 16 amino acids. CDR3 nucleotides: TGCGCCAGCAGCCAAGGTCCGGGACAGAACACCGGGGAGCTGTTTTTT. Protein sequence: CASSQGPGQNTGELFF.

The chain carries TRBV19 and TRBJ1-6; 7 nucleotides match TRBD1. V shed 5 bases and J 10 bases; nucleotides not matched to a gene: 5. There are 13 residues in the CDR3. From germline, CDR1 is LNHDA and CDR2 SQIVND (reference sequence). CDR3 protein: CASSYQGESPLHF. CDR3 sequence (DNA): TGTGCCAGTAGTTATCAGGGGGAGTCACCCCTCCACTTT.

This clone was observed once. The chain has TRBV5-4 and TRBJ2-2; tentatively, D is TRBD1 (5 bases). CDR1 is SGHNT and CDR2 is YYREEE in the germline V gene (reference sequence). This CDR3 is built from 15 residues. The V gene lost 0 bases and the J gene lost 3 bases, with 9 bases spanning the gap. The chain's CDR3 is CASSLVQGYTGELFF. CDR3 bases: TGTGCCAGCAGCTTGGTCCAGGGTTACACCGGGGAGCTGTTTTTT.

The rearrangement links TRBV5-1 to TRBJ1-1; weak D call: TRBD1 (6 bases). Trimming pared 6 bases from V and 1 base from J, leaving 16 bases between. Germline V gene data show CDR1 as SGHRS and CDR2 as YFSETQ. The CDR3 has 15 residues. The CDR3 bases are TGCGCCAGCACCCAGACTACAGGGACGAACACTGAAGCTTTCTTT. Translating gives CASTQTTGTNTEAFF.

This clone was counted once. This sequence joins TRBV3-1 (or the pseudogene TRBV3-2) and TRBJ2-6, with 10 bases identical to TRBD1. The germline CDR1 and CDR2 sequences are LGHDT and YNNKEL (reference sequence). The J segment lost 2 bases and the V segment lost 3 bases, leaving 13 bases of the junction unmatched. The CDR3 has 20 residues. CDR3 DNA sequence: TGTGCCAGCAGCCATACCGGGACAGGGGTGTATATGACTGGGGCCAACGTCCTGACTTTC. Residues: CASSHTGTGVYMTGANVLTF.

J is TRBJ1-1 and V is TRBV6-5; D gene uncertain. The V gene lost 6 bases and the J gene lost 5 bases, with 13 bases spanning the gap. Germline V CDR1 and CDR2: MNHEY, SVGAGI. The CDR3 has 13 amino acids. The CDR3 region has the DNA TGTGCCAGCAGCTCCCGAGGATGGACTGAAGCTTTCTTT. This sequence encodes CASSSRGWTEAFF.

The chain is built from TRBV4-1 and TRBJ1-2, with TRBD1 as a possible D gene (5 bases). This CDR3 region has 14 residues. Per the germline V gene, CDR1 is MGHRA and CDR2 is YSYEKL. The V end was cut by 6 bases, the J end by 2 bases, with 13 bases between. The CDR3 region is CASSRDSSNYGYTF. CDR3 coding DNA: TGCGCCAGCAGTCGAGACAGTTCCAACTATGGCTACACCTTC.

The chain employs TRBV7-2 and TRBJ2-1; no clear D gene. CDR3 length: 13 amino acids. Germline-derived CDR1 and CDR2 are SGHTA and FQGNSA. Trimming left V 5 bases short and J 7 bases short, with 12 bases between. The CDR3 DNA reads TGTGCCAGCAGCGACCTACTAAGAAATGAGCAGTTCTTC. Its protein is CASSDLLRNEQFF.

The chain links TRBV5-6 to TRBJ1-1; 9 bases are a match to TRBD1. With V trimmed by 6 bases and J by 1 base, 4 bases remained unmatched. The CDR3 contains 14 residues. Germline V lookup: CDR1 SGHDT, CDR2 YYEEEE. CDR3 bases: TGTGCCAGCACCCAGGACAGGGGGAACACTGAAGCTTTCTTT. The encoded protein is CASTQDRGNTEAFF. Based on the CDR3 plus reference TRBV5-6 and TRBJ1-1, the full variable domain is DAGVTQSPTHLIKTRGQQVTLRCSPKSGHDTVSWYQQALGQGPQFIFQYYEEEERQRGNFPDRFSGHQFPNYSSELNVNALLLGDSALYLCASTQDRGNTEAFFGQGTRLTVV.

J is TRBJ2-5 and V is TRBV19; 7 nucleotides align to TRBD1. Germline V gene sequence: CDR1 LNHDA, CDR2 SQIVND (reference sequence). CDR3 size: 17 residues. V shed 5 bases, J shed 2 bases, and the junction held 14 bases outside the gene matches. CDR3 nucleotides: TGTGCCAGTAGTTCGAGATCCTCCGGGACAGCACAAGAGACCCAGTACTTC. This codes for CASSSRSSGTAQETQYF.

V is TRBV6-5 and J is TRBJ2-7, with 10 bases fitting TRBD1. CDR1 is MNHEY, CDR2 SVGAGI, per germline. There are 16 residues in the CDR3. V was clipped by 4 bases and J by 1 base; unmatched bases: 7. The CDR3 loop reads CASSWDRGRGSYEQYV. CDR3 sequence (DNA): TGTGCCAGCAGTTGGGACAGGGGCCGAGGGTCCTACGAGCAGTACGTC.

This sequence joins TRBV6-5 and TRBJ2-2, with 10 bases lining up with TRBD2. Germline CDR1 MNHEY, CDR2 SVGAGI. The CDR3 length is 16 residues. J lost 3 bases, V lost 0 bases, and 1 base had no gene match. CDR3 protein: CASSYSLAGDTGELFF. The CDR3 region has the DNA TGTGCCAGCAGTTACTCTCTAGCGGGGGACACCGGGGAGCTGTTTTTT.

This sequence joins TRBV19 and TRBJ1-1; D gene unclear. Trimming cost V 4 bases and J 11 bases, with 14 bases left between them. The CDR3 is 12 amino acids. The germline gives CDR1 LNHDA, CDR2 SQIVND (reference sequence). DNA of the CDR3: TGTGCCAGTAGTACTCTCTTGAGAGGGGCTTTCTTT. Amino acid sequence: CASSTLLRGAFF.

Only one count was recorded for this clone. The V gene is TRBV30, the J gene TRBJ1-5; 8 bases are a match to TRBD1. The CDR3 consists of 15 residues. Per germline, CDR1 GTSNPN and CDR2 SVGIG (reference sequence). Losses at the gene ends were 4 bases for V and 3 bases for J; bases not matched to a gene: 8. The CDR3 here is CAWTPPGQVNQPQHF. The CDR3 DNA reads as TGTGCCTGGACGCCCCCGGGACAGGTCAATCAGCCCCAGCATTTT.

The chain joins TRBV27 to TRBJ1-6; possible D gene TRBD1, 5 bases. The germline V and J ends were trimmed by 5 bases and 10 bases, with 15 bases remaining between them. CDR3 length: 14 amino acids. The germline gives CDR1 MNHEY, CDR2 SMNVEV (reference sequence). The CDR3 here is CASSVQGLYSPLHF. In nucleotides, the CDR3 is TGTGCCAGCAGTGTCCAGGGACTCTACTCACCCCTCCACTTT.

This clone was found a few times. The chain combines TRBV27 with TRBJ2-5, with D perhaps matching TRBD1 (6 bases). The CDR3 contains 13 residues. The V end lost 6 bases, the J end lost 4 bases, and 12 bases lay between the germline ends. CDR1 MNHEY and CDR2 SMNVEV come from the germline V gene (reference sequence). In DNA form, the CDR3 reads TGTGCCAGCAGGTATACAGGGACAGAGACCCAGTACTTC. It specifies CASRYTGTETQYF.

The chain employs TRBV19 and TRBJ2-5; 10 bases agree with TRBD2. The V gene end was trimmed by 3 bases and the J gene end by 4 bases; junction bases not matched to a gene: 14. The CDR3 extends over 18 amino acids. Germline values: CDR1 LNHDA, CDR2 SQIVND (reference sequence). For the CDR3, the DNA is TGTGCCAGTAGTATGGTAGCGGGGGGCAACCCAGGTCGAGAGACCCAGTACTTC. Translating gives CASSMVAGGNPGRETQYF.

The chain couples TRBV19 to TRBJ2-3, with D perhaps TRBD1 (5 bases). The CDR3 covers 14 residues. Germline lookup yields CDR1 LNHDA and CDR2 SQIVND (reference sequence). V dropped 8 bases and J dropped 0 bases, with 12 bases sitting between them. Written as DNA, the CDR3 is TGTGCCAGTTCTAGGGGCTATAGCACAGATACGCAGTATTTT. Protein sequence: CASSRGYSTDTQYF.

The sample holds one count of this clone. The rearrangement links TRBV6-6 to TRBJ1-2, with a tentative D call TRBD1 (6 bases). CDR1 is MNHNY, CDR2 SVGAGI, per germline (reference sequence). Deletions cut 6 bases from V and 6 bases from J, with 14 bases between. The CDR3 sequence is 13 residues long. CDR3 sequence: CASRTASGDGYTF. Written as DNA, the CDR3 is TGTGCCAGCAGAACCGCGTCAGGGGATGGCTACACCTTC.

This chain uses TRBV7-3 with TRBJ1-1; D may be TRBD1 (5 bases). The V end was cut by 5 bases, the J end by 4 bases, with 14 bases between. The CDR3 has 14 residues. CDR1 is SGHTA, CDR2 FQGTGA, per germline. CDR3 sequence: CASSLMGLSTEAFF. Written as DNA, the CDR3 is TGTGCCAGCAGCCTGATGGGACTATCCACTGAAGCTTTCTTT. Filled out from reference TRBV7-3 and TRBJ1-1, the complete variable domain reads GAGVSQTPSNKVTEKGKYVELRCDPISGHTALYWYRQSLGQGPEFLIYFQGTGAADDSGLPNDRFFAVRPEGSVSTLKIQRTERGDSAVYLCASSLMGLSTEAFFGQGTRLTVV.

This clone was counted a single time. The chain uses TRBV24-1 and TRBJ1-2; D possibly corresponds to TRBD1 (6 bases). The germline gives CDR1 KGHDR, CDR2 SFDVKD. The CDR3 is 13 residues long. Trimming removed 6 bases from V and 8 bases from J, with 15 bases in between. This CDR3 is CATSRRGLLGYTF. CDR3 sequence (DNA): TGTGCCACCAGTCGCAGGGGTCTTCTAGGCTACACCTTC.

The rearrangement uses TRBV3-1 (or the pseudogene TRBV3-2) and TRBJ1-4; D not resolved. Looked up from germline, CDR1 is LGHDT and CDR2 is YNNKEL (reference sequence). The CDR3 has 16 amino acids. V gave up 0 bases and J gave up 7 bases, with 15 bases separating them. The CDR3 DNA reads TGTGCCAGCAGCCAAGAGGTGAAGGGTAGCGGTGAAAAACTGTTTTTT. It codes for CASSQEVKGSGEKLFF.

This sequence joins TRBV5-1 and TRBJ1-2; 8 nucleotides agree with TRBD1. Germline-derived CDR1 and CDR2 are SGHRS and YFSETQ. J was trimmed by 8 bases and V by 1 base; bases with no gene match: 10. There are 15 residues in the CDR3. CDR3 sequence: CASSLQGAETMGYTF. CDR3 sequence (DNA): TGCGCCAGCAGCTTGCAGGGGGCGGAAACTATGGGCTACACCTTC.

This chain joins TRBV30 and TRBJ1-1, with D unresolved. Germline V gives CDR1 GTSNPN, CDR2 SVGIG (reference sequence). The CDR3 consists of 14 residues. V was pared by 0 bases and J by 3 bases, with 11 bases between. CDR3 bases: TGTGCCTGGAGTGTACAATCGGGGTACACTGAAGCTTTCTTT. Translated, it gives CAWSVQSGYTEAFF.

V usage is TRBV2 and J usage is TRBJ2-5; 7 positions agree with TRBD1. The CDR3 has 15 amino acids. Germline V gene lookup returns CDR1 SNHLY and CDR2 FYNNEI. The J segment lost 4 bases and the V segment lost 8 bases, leaving 13 bases of the junction unmatched. The CDR3 sequence: CASEPQTGLGETQYF. The CDR3 DNA reads as TGTGCCAGCGAACCACAGACAGGGTTGGGAGAGACCCAGTACTTC. Together with reference TRBV2 and TRBJ2-5, the CDR3 gives the full variable domain: EPEVTQTPSHQVTQMGQEVILRCVPISNHLYFYWYRQILGQKVEFLVSFYNNEISEKSEIFDDQFSVERPDGSNFTLKIRSTKLEDSAMYFCASEPQTGLGETQYFGPGTRLLVL.

The J gene is TRBJ2-5, the V gene TRBV11-2, with 10 bases lining up with TRBD2. Germline trimming cut 5 bases from V and 2 bases from J; bases unmatched to any gene: 5. The CDR3 loop spans 15 amino acids. The germline CDR1 and CDR2 sequences are SGHAT and FQNNGV. The CDR3 nucleotides are TGTGCCAGCAGCCGTGGACTAGCGGTACAAGAGACCCAGTACTTC. Protein product: CASSRGLAVQETQYF. The full variable domain, in which reference TRBV11-2 and TRBJ2-5 provide the parts outside the CDR3, is EAGVAQSPRYKIIEKRQSVAFWCNPISGHATLYWYQQILGQGPKLLIQFQNNGVVDDSQLPKDRFSAERLKGVDSTLKIQPAKLEDSAVYLCASSRGLAVQETQYFGPGTRLLVL.